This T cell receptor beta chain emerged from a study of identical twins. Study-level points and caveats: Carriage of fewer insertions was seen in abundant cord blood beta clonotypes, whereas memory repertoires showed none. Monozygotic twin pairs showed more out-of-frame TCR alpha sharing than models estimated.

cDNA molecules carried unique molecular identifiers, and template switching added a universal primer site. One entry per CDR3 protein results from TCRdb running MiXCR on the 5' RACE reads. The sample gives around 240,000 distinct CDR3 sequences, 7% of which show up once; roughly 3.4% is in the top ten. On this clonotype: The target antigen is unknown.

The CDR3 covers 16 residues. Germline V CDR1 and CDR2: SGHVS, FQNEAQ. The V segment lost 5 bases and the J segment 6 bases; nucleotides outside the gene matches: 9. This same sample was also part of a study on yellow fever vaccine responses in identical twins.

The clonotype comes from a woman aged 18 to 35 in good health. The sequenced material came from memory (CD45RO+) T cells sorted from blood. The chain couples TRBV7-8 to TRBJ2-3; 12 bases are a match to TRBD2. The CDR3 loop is CASSTRTSGGTDTQYF. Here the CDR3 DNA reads TGTGCCAGCAGCACCCGCACTAGCGGGGGGACGGATACGCAGTATTTT.